This is a list of T cell receptor beta chains from one sample in a study of graft-versus-host responses after intestinal transplantation. These receptors are not linked to any known antigen. Generated by immunoSEQ multiplex PCR, the TCRdb table keeps only in-frame clones and is missing some. The table shows under 85,000 clones, with less than 95% occurring only once. This material consisted of unstimulated CD8+ T cells sorted from spleen or lymph node cells, taken before intestinal transplant. These receptors were taken from a human donor who received an intestinal transplant. The CDR3 runs from the conserved cysteine through the conserved F or W. A D gene is named only where the DNA matches it firmly. Expanded clones are given a class, and other clones once, few, many or no size at all.

TRBV13	TRBD1	TRBJ1-1	.	TGTGCCACCGAGGACAGGTCGAACACTGAAGCTTTCTTT	CATEDRSNTEAFF
TRBV9	TRBD2	TRBJ2-1	.	TGTGCCAGCAGCCCTAGCGGGGGGGCTTATGAGCAGTTCTTC	CASSPSGGAYEQFF
TRBV10-3	.	TRBJ1-4	once	TGTGCCATCACCCTCGCCCTGACACGGCTCGATGAAAAACTGTTTTTT	CAITLALTRLDEKLFF
TRBV7-9	TRBD2	TRBJ2-5	.	TGTGCCAGCAGCCCATGGACTAGCGGGCAAGAGACCCAGTACTTC	CASSPWTSGQETQYF
TRBV6-5	.	TRBJ1-1	.	TGTGCCAGCAGTTACCGCTCGCGTAGTACTGAAGCTTTCTTT	CASSYRSRSTEAFF
TRBV5-1	TRBD1	TRBJ1-2	.	TGCGCCAGCAGCTTGTCGGTCGCAGGGGGCATCTATGGCTACACCTTC	CASSLSVAGGIYGYTF
TRBV10-2	TRBD1	TRBJ1-2	.	TGCGCCAGCACCGCCGGGACAGGGCTCAACTATGGCTACACCTTC	CASTAGTGLNYGYTF
TRBV7-8	TRBD2	TRBJ2-7	.	TGTGCCAGCAGCCCTCCCGCTAGCGGGACCTACGAGCAGTACTTC	CASSPPASGTYEQYF
TRBV9	.	TRBJ2-3	.	TGTGCCAGCAGCGTAGAGGGGGGGGGCACAGATACGCAGTATTTT	CASSVEGGGTDTQYF
TRBV27	.	TRBJ1-5	.	TGTGCCAGCAGTTTATCGTTCGAGTTTAGCAATCAGCCCCAGCATTTT	CASSLSFEFSNQPQHF
TRBV7-2	TRBD2	TRBJ2-3	.	TGTGCCAGCAGCTTATGGGGACTAGGGGTCACAGATACGCAGTATTTT	CASSLWGLGVTDTQYF
TRBV4-2	TRBD2	TRBJ2-5	.	TGTGCCAGCAGCCAACCCAGCGGGACTAGCTGGGAGACCCAGTACTTC	CASSQPSGTSWETQYF
TRBV7-6	TRBD1	TRBJ1-2	.	TGTGCCAGCAGCTTAGGGGACAGTAGCTATACCTTC	CASSLGDSSYTF
TRBV27	.	TRBJ2-7	.	TGTGCCAGCAGTTTGGGGGGGGCAGGTCACGAGCAGTACTTC	CASSLGGAGHEQYF
TRBV27	.	TRBJ2-5	.	TGTGCCAGCAGCCCAACCAGTATGGAGTATGAGACCCAGTACTTC	CASSPTSMEYETQYF
TRBV10-2	TRBD1	TRBJ1-2	.	TGCGCCAGCAGTGAGTCGGCAGGGGGATTCTATGGCTACACCTTC	CASSESAGGFYGYTF
TRBV5-4	.	TRBJ2-2	.	TGTGCCAGCAGCTTGCCAGTCACCGGGGAGCTGTTTTTT	CASSLPVTGELFF
TRBV5-1	TRBD1	TRBJ2-7	once	TGCGCCAGCAGCTCACCGAGTTCAGGGGGCGCGGATTTCTACGAGCAGTACTTC	CASSSPSSGGADFYEQYF
TRBV13	.	TRBJ2-5	.	TGTGCCAGCAGCTTAGGCTCGGTAGCGGCCTTTTGGGAGACCCAGTACTTC	CASSLGSVAAFWETQYF
TRBV4-2	.	TRBJ2-5	.	TGTGCCAGCAGCCAAGATGGCGGAGGGGCCGGGGAGACCCAGTACTTC	CASSQDGGGAGETQYF
TRBV12-5	.	TRBJ1-1	.	TGTGCTAGTGGTTGGTCCGGAGCTGAAGCTTTCTTT	CASGWSGAEAFF
TRBV7-3	.	TRBJ1-1	.	TGTGCCAGCAGCCCGGGGGTATGGACTGAAGCTTTCTTT	CASSPGVWTEAFF
TRBV5-6	.	TRBJ2-7	.	TGTGCCAGCAGCTTAGCGGCCACCTACGAGCAGTACTTC	CASSLAATYEQYF
TRBV9	.	TRBJ1-4	.	TGTGCCAGCACCCCGGGGGGAGCAACTAATGAAAAACTGTTTTTT	CASTPGGATNEKLFF
TRBV13	.	TRBJ1-1	.	TGTGCCAGCAGCTTAGGAGGGGGCACTGAAGCTTTCTTT	CASSLGGGTEAFF
TRBV5-4	.	TRBJ1-6	.	TGTGCCAGCGGTAGTTTGGGGCTGGAACCCCTCCACTTT	CASGSLGLEPLHF
TRBV29-1	.	TRBJ1-2	.	TGCAGCGTTGATCGGGGGGCCCACCCCTATGGCTACACCTTC	CSVDRGAHPYGYTF
TRBV11-2	TRBD1	TRBJ1-2	.	TGTGCCAGCAGCTCTACCGGGACAGGGATACCCTATGGCTACACCTTC	CASSSTGTGIPYGYTF
TRBV19	.	TRBJ1-1	.	TGTGCCAGTAGCCCCGGGGCTTTCTTT	CASSPGAFF
TRBV14	.	TRBJ1-1	.	TGTGCCAGCAGCCAAGTGGGAGGTGTTCGAGCTTTCTTT	CASSQVGGVRAFF
TRBV13	.	TRBJ1-4	.	TGTGCCAGCAGCGCACCTGGGAGGGAAAAACTGTTTTTT	CASSAPGREKLFF
TRBV4-2	TRBD1	TRBJ2-7	.	TGTGCCAGCAGCCCGGGGACAGGGCTCTACGAGCAGTACTTC	CASSPGTGLYEQYF
TRBV2	.	TRBJ2-7	.	TGTGCCAGCACCCCACAGGGCTACGAGCAGTACTTC	CASTPQGYEQYF
TRBV29-1	.	TRBJ2-2	.	TGCAGCGTCGCCGGACCGCGGGTAGCCGGGGAGCTGTTTTTT	CSVAGPRVAGELFF
TRBV7-6	.	TRBJ2-7	few	TGTGCCAGCAGCTTGGGCCCGTCCTACGAGCAGTACTTC	CASSLGPSYEQYF
TRBV27	.	TRBJ1-1	.	TGTGCCAGCAGGTTTGAGGGAGCGGGGGGGGTGAACACTGAAGCTTTCTTT	CASRFEGAGGVNTEAFF
TRBV7-2	.	TRBJ2-7	.	TGTGCCAGCAGCTACACCCCCTACGAGCAGTACTTC	CASSYTPYEQYF
TRBV10-2	.	TRBJ1-1	.	TGCGCCAGCAGTGACCTTACTACCTCGAATGAAGCTTTCTTT	CASSDLTTSNEAFF
TRBV7-6	.	TRBJ2-7	once	TGTGCCAGCAGCTTCGGGGTTCCCGAGCAGTACTTC	CASSFGVPEQYF
TRBV9	.	TRBJ1-2	.	TGTGCCAGCAGCCAAGGGGGTGGGTATGGCTACACCTTC	CASSQGGGYGYTF
TRBV4-1	.	TRBJ1-4	few	TGCGCCAGCAGCCAAGTGGCCGGGGGTTGGTTGAATGAAAAACTGTTTTTT	CASSQVAGGWLNEKLFF
TRBV5-5	TRBD1	TRBJ2-7	.	TGTGCCAGCAGCCCGGGACAGGGGGTAGGAGAGCAGTACTTC	CASSPGQGVGEQYF
TRBV29-1	TRBD2	TRBJ2-2	.	TGCAGCGTTGTCCGTCGGGGGGGGAACACCGGGGAGCTGTTTTTT	CSVVRRGGNTGELFF
TRBV6-5	TRBD2	TRBJ2-7	once	TGTGCCAGCATGGGGGGGTCCTACGAGCAGTACTTC	CASMGGSYEQYF
TRBV5-6	.	TRBJ2-2	few	TGTGCCAGCAGCTTTGGGGGCTCCGGGGAGCTGTTTTTT	CASSFGGSGELFF
TRBV4-1	.	TRBJ2-7	once	TGCGCCAGCAGCCAAGCAGGGGCAGGCTCCTACGAGCAGTACTTC	CASSQAGAGSYEQYF